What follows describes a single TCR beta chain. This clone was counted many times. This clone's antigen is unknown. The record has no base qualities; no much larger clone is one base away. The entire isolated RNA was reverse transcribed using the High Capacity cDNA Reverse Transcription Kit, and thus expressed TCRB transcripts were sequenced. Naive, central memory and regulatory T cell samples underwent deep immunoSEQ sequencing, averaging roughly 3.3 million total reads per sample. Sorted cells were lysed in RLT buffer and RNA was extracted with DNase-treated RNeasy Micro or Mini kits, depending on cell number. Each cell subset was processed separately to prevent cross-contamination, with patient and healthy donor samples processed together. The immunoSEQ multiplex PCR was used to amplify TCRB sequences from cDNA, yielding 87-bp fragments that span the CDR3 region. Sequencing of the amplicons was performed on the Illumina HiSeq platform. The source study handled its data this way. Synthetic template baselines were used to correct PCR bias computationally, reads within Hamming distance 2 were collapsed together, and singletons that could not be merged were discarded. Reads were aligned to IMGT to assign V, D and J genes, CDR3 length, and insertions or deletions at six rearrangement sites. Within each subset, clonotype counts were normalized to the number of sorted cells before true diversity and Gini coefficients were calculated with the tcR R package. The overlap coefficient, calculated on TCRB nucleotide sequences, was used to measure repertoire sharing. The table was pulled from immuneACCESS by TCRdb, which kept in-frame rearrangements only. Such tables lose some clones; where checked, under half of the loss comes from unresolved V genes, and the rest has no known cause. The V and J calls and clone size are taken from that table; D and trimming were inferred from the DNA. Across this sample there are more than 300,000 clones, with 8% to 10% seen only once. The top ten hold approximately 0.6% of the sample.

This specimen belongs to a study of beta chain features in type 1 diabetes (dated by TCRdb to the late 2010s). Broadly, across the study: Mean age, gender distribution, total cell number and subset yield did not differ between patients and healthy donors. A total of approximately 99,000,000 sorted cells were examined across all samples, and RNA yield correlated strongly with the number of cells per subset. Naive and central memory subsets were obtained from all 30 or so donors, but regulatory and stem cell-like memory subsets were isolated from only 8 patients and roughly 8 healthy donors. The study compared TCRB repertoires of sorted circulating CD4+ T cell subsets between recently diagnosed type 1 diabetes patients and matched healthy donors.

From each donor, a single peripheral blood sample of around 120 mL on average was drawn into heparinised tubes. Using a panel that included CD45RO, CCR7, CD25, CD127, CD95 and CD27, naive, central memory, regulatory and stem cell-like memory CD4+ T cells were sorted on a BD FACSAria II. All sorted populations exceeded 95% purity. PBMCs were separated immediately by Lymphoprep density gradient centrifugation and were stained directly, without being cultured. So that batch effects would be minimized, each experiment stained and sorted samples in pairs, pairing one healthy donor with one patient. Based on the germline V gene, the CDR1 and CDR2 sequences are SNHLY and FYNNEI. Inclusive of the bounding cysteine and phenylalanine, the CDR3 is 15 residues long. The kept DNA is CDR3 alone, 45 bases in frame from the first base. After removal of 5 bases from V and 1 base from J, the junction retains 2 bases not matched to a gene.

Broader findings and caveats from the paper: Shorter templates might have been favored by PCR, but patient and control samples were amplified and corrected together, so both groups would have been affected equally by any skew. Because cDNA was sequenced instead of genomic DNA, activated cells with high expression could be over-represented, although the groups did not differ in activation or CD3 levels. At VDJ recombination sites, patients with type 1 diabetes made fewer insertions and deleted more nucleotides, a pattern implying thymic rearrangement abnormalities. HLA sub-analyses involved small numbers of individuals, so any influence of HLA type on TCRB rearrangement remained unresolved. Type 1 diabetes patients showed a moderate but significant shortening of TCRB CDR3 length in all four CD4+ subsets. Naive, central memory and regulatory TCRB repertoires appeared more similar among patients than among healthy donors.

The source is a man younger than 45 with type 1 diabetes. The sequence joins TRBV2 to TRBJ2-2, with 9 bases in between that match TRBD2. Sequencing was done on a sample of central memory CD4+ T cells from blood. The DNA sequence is TGTGCCAGCAGTCGGACTAGCGTGAACACCGGGGAGCTGTTTTTT. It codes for CASSRTSVNTGELFF.